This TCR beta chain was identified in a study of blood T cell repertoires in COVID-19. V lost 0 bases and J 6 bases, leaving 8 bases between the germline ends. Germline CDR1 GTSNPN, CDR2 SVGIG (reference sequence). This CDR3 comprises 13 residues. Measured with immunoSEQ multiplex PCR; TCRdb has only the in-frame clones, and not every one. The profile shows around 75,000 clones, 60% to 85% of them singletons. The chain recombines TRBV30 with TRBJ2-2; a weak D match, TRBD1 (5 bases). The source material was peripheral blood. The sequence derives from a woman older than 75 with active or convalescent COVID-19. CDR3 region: CAWSVQVAGELFF. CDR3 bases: TGTGCCTGGAGTGTACAGGTGGCCGGGGAGCTGTTTTTT.